The entry below gives a single T cell receptor (beta chain) sequence along with its context. Its antigen remains unidentified. The CDR3 is 16 amino acids. Germline values: CDR1 MNHNS, CDR2 SASEGT. V lost 2 bases and J 2 bases, leaving 10 bases between the germline ends. Genomic DNA in a quantity of approximately 1.8 micrograms was derived from cryopreserved PBMCs for TCR beta libraries. Deep sequencing aimed at 1 in 200,000 to 1 in 1 million T cells' resolution. The assay was immunoSEQ multiplex PCR, and TCRdb's table has in-frame clones only and misses some. The table has about 300,000 clones, around 66% seen once. This record belongs to a study of cytotoxic CD8 clonotypes in ibrutinib-treated CLL. Study-level points and caveats: Circulating CD8+ T-cell counts were tracked by baseline clonality, which exceeded that of age-matched healthy donors.

The source of this sequence is a human donor with chronic lymphocytic leukemia. This chain uses TRBV6-1 with TRBJ2-6; D unresolved. Material: PBMCs, obtained after 36 months of ibrutinib treatment. The CDR3 reads CASSEFSLAGANVLTF. In DNA, the CDR3 is TGTGCCAGCAGTGAATTCAGCTTAGCTGGGGCCAACGTCCTGACTTTC.